This T cell receptor (beta chain) was found in a study of cytomegalovirus exposure and HLA in healthy donors. Study summary: There were 100 million to 130 million unique TCR beta sequences, drawn from about 200 million T cells, in an earlier analysis. Study outcomes and limitations: Confirmation was obtained in vitro that three CMV-associated chains are specific for CMV antigens. Published work reported that the classifier diagnosed cytomegalovirus status with high specificity and sensitivity.

For this clone: As yet, its antigen is unknown.

CDR1 is SGHVS and CDR2 is FQNEAQ in the germline V gene. V lost 1 base and J lost 5, with 14 bases in between. This CDR3 region has 15 residues. PCR primers comprised 60 Vbeta and 13 Jbeta primers. Sequenced by immunoSEQ multiplex PCR; TCRdb stores in-frame clones only, minus some. Of over 85,000 clones listed, 81% are singletons. The sequenced material came from PBMCs. The V gene is TRBV7-8, the J gene TRBJ1-1, with TRBD1 as a possible D gene (6 bases). This receptor was identified in a man aged 40-55 years in good health and CMV-seropositive. CDR3 in DNA: TGTGCCAGCAGCTTAGGGACAGCGTTTCTTACTGAAGCTTTCTTT. Translating gives CASSLGTAFLTEAFF.